This T cell receptor beta chain stems from a study of cytomegalovirus exposure and HLA in healthy donors. PCR used 60 Vbeta primers and 13 Jbeta primers. Libraries were prepared by immunoSEQ multiplex PCR; TCRdb keeps only in-frame clonotypes and omits some of them. The table records approximately 140,000 clones, 82% of them present only once. General study results and limits: A later analysis showed HLA-associated TCR beta chains outstripping equally common others in clonal expansion. Sequencing artifact likely explains a cluster of highly shared sequence variants. For most TCR sequences rarity was the rule, although some public TCRs occurred in many donors.

In regard to this clone: Its antigen remains unknown.

Germline assignment: CDR1 GTSNPN and CDR2 SVGIG (reference sequence). V dropped 1 base and J dropped 5; count of bases not matched to a gene: 3. CDR3 length: 14 residues. This clonotype originated in a boy aged 2 to 10 in good health and CMV-seronegative. Sequenced: PBMCs. V and J are TRBV30 and TRBJ2-2; 8 positions agree with TRBD1. The CDR3 loop reads CAWSGTGRTGELFF. In DNA form, the CDR3 reads TGTGCCTGGAGTGGGACAGGGAGGACCGGGGAGCTGTTTTTT.